The 19 T cell receptor beta chains reported below all come from one sample, sequenced in a study of shared clonotypes between healthy human individuals (dated by TCRdb to about 2020). Libraries were prepared through the immunoSEQ multiplex PCR assay. What TCRdb holds here is the immuneACCESS table cut down to in-frame rearrangements. Part of the clones is not present; checked against another copy, under half of the missing clones reflect an unresolved V gene, and the others are unexplained. The sample includes more than 850,000 clones, with approximately 78% observed a single time. The ten largest clones take up approximately 0.5% of the sample. Sequencing input: memory CD4+ T cells from PBMCs. Reading the label with the study, this specimen's cell subset or site is: CD45RA-negative fraction. These TCRs come from a man aged 18 to 30 in good health. Some clones in this sample may be carry-over from other donors' samples.

The CDR3 loop is CATSRATSGSSDTQYF. CDR3 bases: TGTGCCACCAGCAGAGCAACTAGCGGGAGCTCAGATACGCAGTATTTT. The chain has TRBV15 and TRBJ2-3; 11 nucleotides align to TRBD2. Germline CDR1 reads LNHNV; CDR2 reads YYDKDF (reference sequence). J gave up 4 bases and V 1 base, and 4 bases lay outside the gene matches. The CDR3 spans 16 residues.

As to this clone: Different DNA sequences within this sample yield the same CDR3. CDR3 protein: CAWSGQGDQPQHF. The CDR3 nucleotides read TGTGCCTGGAGTGGACAGGGTGATCAGCCCCAGCATTTT. J is TRBJ1-5 and V is TRBV30; 7 bases align to TRBD1. The V gene end was trimmed by 1 base and the J gene end by 5 bases; junction bases not matched to a gene: 2. CDR1 and CDR2 (germline): GTSNPN, SVGIG (reference sequence). The CDR3 loop spans 13 amino acids.

The chain employs TRBV2 and TRBJ1-4; D may be TRBD1 (5 bases). Germline loops: CDR1 SNHLY, CDR2 FYNNEI. The CDR3 runs to 12 residues. Deletions cut 6 bases from V and 13 bases from J, with 15 bases between. CDR3 in amino acids: CASSDRGATLFF. CDR3 sequence (DNA): TGTGCCAGCAGCGACCGCGGGGCGACACTGTTTTTT. The variable domain in full, with the rest retrieved from reference TRBV2 and TRBJ1-4, is EPEVTQTPSHQVTQMGQEVILRCVPISNHLYFYWYRQILGQKVEFLVSFYNNEISEKSEIFDDQFSVERPDGSNFTLKIRSTKLEDSAMYFCASSDRGATLFFGSGTQLSVL.

This chain uses TRBV7-9 with TRBJ1-2; D remains ambiguous. V was pared by 5 bases and J by 5 bases, with 15 bases between. The CDR3 length is 14 residues. Germline V gene data show CDR1 as SEHNR and CDR2 as FQNEAQ (reference sequence). The CDR3 sequence: CASSPRISGYGYTF. The CDR3 DNA reads as TGTGCCAGCAGCCCTCGCATAAGCGGTTATGGCTACACCTTC.

The chain employs TRBV5-1 and TRBJ1-1, with TRBD1 identical over 11 bases. Germline V gene data show CDR1 as SGHRS and CDR2 as YFSETQ. This CDR3 has 17 amino acids. V shed 3 bases and J 0 bases; nucleotides not matched to a gene: 7. CDR3 coding DNA: TGCGCCAGCAGCTCCGGGACAGGGGGAGTTGTGAACACTGAAGCTTTCTTT. As protein: CASSSGTGGVVNTEAFF.

This rearrangement joins TRBV27 to TRBJ1-4; D uncertain. The CDR3 spans 14 residues. Per the germline V gene, CDR1 is MNHEY and CDR2 is SMNVEV (reference sequence). Trimming removed 6 bases from V and 0 bases from J, with 8 bases in between. CDR3 loop: CASSRGTTNEKLFF. The CDR3 bases are TGTGCCAGCAGCCGAGGGACAACTAATGAAAAACTGTTTTTT. The entire variable domain, with the rest obtained from reference TRBV27 and TRBJ1-4, is as follows: EAQVTQNPRYLITVTGKKLTVTCSQNMNHEYMSWYRQDPGLGLRQIYYSMNVEVTDKGDVPEGYKVSRKEKRNFPLILESPSPNQTSLYFCASSRGTTNEKLFFGSGTQLSVL.

V usage is TRBV28 and J usage is TRBJ1-2; the D gene is possibly TRBD1 (6 bases). From germline, CDR1 is MDHEN and CDR2 SYDVKM. Trimming took 5 bases from V and 6 from J, leaving 16 bases between them. The CDR3 is 14 amino acids. The CDR3 here is CASSPPWGANGYTF. CDR3 bases: TGTGCCAGCAGTCCCCCGTGGGGGGCAAATGGCTACACCTTC.

The gene calls are TRBV5-1 and TRBJ2-5, with D unclear. The CDR3 spans 15 residues. Germline CDR1 SGHRS, CDR2 YFSETQ. The ends were cut back, 0 bases at V and 6 bases at J, with 15 bases in the middle. This chain's CDR3 is CASSLEAVSRQTQYF. DNA for the CDR3: TGCGCCAGCAGCTTGGAAGCAGTTTCCCGACAGACCCAGTACTTC.

This clone was found once. The CDR3 sequence is CASRLRSPGELFF. DNA for the CDR3: TGTGCCAGCAGGTTGAGGTCCCCCGGGGAGCTGTTTTTT. The chain joins TRBV13 to TRBJ2-2; the D is unclear. CDR1 PRHDT and CDR2 FYEKMQ come from the germline V gene (reference sequence). The V gene lost 6 bases and the J gene lost 6 bases, with 11 bases spanning the gap. The CDR3 runs 13 residues.

Remarks on this clone: The sample holds other DNA sequences that translate to the same CDR3. The chain carries TRBV29-1 and TRBJ2-2; no definite D call. The CDR3 is 14 residues long. Germline V lookup: CDR1 SQVTM, CDR2 ANQGSEA. V gave up 4 bases and J gave up 4 bases, with 13 bases separating them. CDR3 sequence: CSVGSILGTGELFF. The CDR3 region has the DNA TGCAGCGTTGGGTCAATTTTGGGCACCGGGGAGCTGTTTTTT.

The genes are TRBV5-1 and TRBJ2-7; D uncertain. The germline V and J ends were trimmed by 2 bases and 2 bases, with 5 bases remaining between them. This CDR3 has 12 amino acids. The germline gives CDR1 SGHRS, CDR2 YFSETQ. CDR3 DNA: TGCGCCAGCAGCTTTAATACCTACGAGCAGTACTTC. Its translation: CASSFNTYEQYF.

The chain joins TRBV28 to TRBJ1-1, with a tentative D call TRBD1 (5 bases). Trimming removed 3 bases at V and 1 base at J, with 12 bases between. The germline gives CDR1 MDHEN, CDR2 SYDVKM. The CDR3 is 15 amino acids. The CDR3 region is CASSFYAGQNTEAFF. The CDR3 region has the DNA TGTGCCAGCAGTTTTTATGCAGGGCAGAACACTGAAGCTTTCTTT. Full variable domain (missing parts from reference TRBV28 and TRBJ1-1): DVKVTQSSRYLVKRTGEKVFLECVQDMDHENMFWYRQDPGLGLRLIYFSYDVKMKEKGDIPEGYSVSREKKERFSLILESASTNQTSMYLCASSFYAGQNTEAFFGQGTRLTVV.

This chain connects TRBV15 to TRBJ1-5, with TRBD1 identical over 10 bases. CDR3 length equals 15 residues. J lost 4 bases, V lost 2 bases, and 2 bases had no gene match. CDR1 is LNHNV, CDR2 YYDKDF, per germline (reference sequence). The CDR3 here is CATSRWDRGNQPQHF. CDR3 DNA sequence: TGTGCCACCAGCAGATGGGACAGGGGAAATCAGCCCCAGCATTTT. Filled out from reference TRBV15 and TRBJ1-5, the complete variable domain reads DAMVIQNPRYQVTQFGKPVTLSCSQTLNHNVMYWYQQKSSQAPKLLFHYYDKDFNNEADTPDNFQSRRPNTSFCFLDIRSPGLGDTAMYLCATSRWDRGNQPQHFGDGTRLSIL.

As DNA, the CDR3 is TGTGCCAGCAGCTCAACCACAGGGGACTCTGGCAATCAGCCCCAGCATTTT. It encodes CASSSTTGDSGNQPQHF. The V and J genes are TRBV5-4 and TRBJ1-5, with 7 bases lining up with TRBD1. The CDR3 length is 17 residues. The V gene's germline CDR1 is SGHNT and CDR2 YYREEE (reference sequence). Losses at the gene ends were 3 bases for V and 2 bases for J; bases not matched to a gene: 11.

A few counts support this clone. V gene TRBV29-1 combines with J gene TRBJ1-1; TRBD1 aligns across 7 bases. Germline CDR1 SQVTM, CDR2 ANQGSEA. This CDR3 comprises 12 residues. With 8 bases clipped from V and 5 bases from J, the junction kept 8 bases outside the gene matches. In DNA, the CDR3 is TGCAGCACAACAGGGGCTGGGACTGAAGCTTTCTTT. Protein product: CSTTGAGTEAFF.

On this clone itself: This may be a read error: a much more frequent sequence differs by one nucleotide. The V call is TRBV5-6, the J call TRBJ1-1, with D hard to call. This CDR3 is built from 13 residues. V lost 0 bases and J 1 base, leaving 4 bases between the germline ends. The germline CDR1 and CDR2 sequences are SGHDT and YYEEEE. CDR3 sequence: CASSLDRNTEAFF. DNA for the CDR3: TGTGCCAGCAGCTTGGACAGGAACACTGAAGCTTTCTTT. The variable domain in full, completed from reference TRBV5-6 and TRBJ1-1, reads DAGVTQSPTHLIKTRGQQVTLRCSPKSGHDTVSWYQQALGQGPQFIFQYYEEEERQRGNFPDRFSGHQFPNYSSELNVNALLLGDSALYLCASSLDRNTEAFFGQGTRLTVV.

In regard to this clone: This sample also contains other DNA sequences that code for the same CDR3. The chain combines TRBV5-1 with TRBJ2-3; the D is unclear. The V and J ends lost 0 bases and 5 bases respectively, with 4 bases between them. The V gene's germline CDR1 is SGHRS and CDR2 YFSETQ. This CDR3 spans 12 amino acids. CDR3 sequence (DNA): TGCGCCAGCAGCTTGGTCTTAGATACGCAGTATTTT. Translation gives CASSLVLDTQYF.

The DNA for the CDR3 is TGTGCCAGCAGTCGACAGGGGGCTCAAGAGACCCAGTACTTC. Residues: CASSRQGAQETQYF. V is TRBV6-5 and J is TRBJ2-5, with TRBD1 matching 10 bases. The germline V gene has CDR1 MNHEY and CDR2 SVGAGI. The CDR3 runs to 14 residues. Trimming cost V 5 bases and J 2 bases; bases outside gene matches: 2.

The chain joins TRBV7-2 to TRBJ2-7, with TRBD2 matching 9 bases. This CDR3 comprises 15 residues. Losses at the gene ends were 1 base for V and 3 bases for J; bases not matched to a gene: 4. Germline CDR1 reads SGHTA; CDR2 reads FQGNSA. CDR3 residues: CASSLGPSGNYEQYF. CDR3 DNA: TGTGCCAGCAGCTTAGGTCCTAGCGGGAACTACGAGCAGTACTTC.